Here is one TCR beta chain with its context. These data come from a study of blood T cell repertoires in COVID-19. Sequencing used immunoSEQ multiplex PCR; TCRdb keeps in-frame clones, though not all of them. The sample consists of 100,000 or so clones, roughly four fifths of them appearing once. This CDR3 region has 17 residues. CDR1 is SGHNT and CDR2 is YYREEE in the germline V gene (reference sequence). V lost 4 bases and J lost 5; bases outside the gene matches: 14. The clonotype originates from a man aged 40-49 years with active or convalescent COVID-19. V and J are TRBV5-4 and TRBJ2-1, with 8 bases aligning to TRBD2. The sample taken for sequencing was peripheral blood. DNA for the CDR3: TGTGCCAGCAGCCTAGGTCGAGCGGGGGCCTATAACAATGAGCAGTTCTTC. Translating it yields CASSLGRAGAYNNEQFF.